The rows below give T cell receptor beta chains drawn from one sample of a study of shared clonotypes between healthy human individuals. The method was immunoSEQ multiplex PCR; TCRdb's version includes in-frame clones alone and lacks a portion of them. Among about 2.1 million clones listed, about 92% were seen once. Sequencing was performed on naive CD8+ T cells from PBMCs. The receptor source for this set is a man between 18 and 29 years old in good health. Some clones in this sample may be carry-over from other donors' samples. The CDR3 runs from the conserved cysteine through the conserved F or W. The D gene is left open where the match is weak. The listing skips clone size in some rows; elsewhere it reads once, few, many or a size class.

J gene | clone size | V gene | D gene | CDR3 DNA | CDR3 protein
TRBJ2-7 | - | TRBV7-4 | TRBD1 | TGTGCCAGCAGCTTCTGGGGACAGGGCATCTCCTACGAGCAGTACTTC | CASSFWGQGISYEQYF
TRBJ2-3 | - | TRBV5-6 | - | TGTGCCAGCAGCTTTGCCGTGGTGGAGCAGGGGAAAGATACGCAGTATTTT | CASSFAVVEQGKDTQYF
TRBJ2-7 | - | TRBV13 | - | TGTGCCAGCAGCTTAGGTAGCCACGGACCCTACGAGCAGTACTTC | CASSLGSHGPYEQYF
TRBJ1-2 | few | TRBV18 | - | TGTGCCAGCTCACCAGGGAGCAGGGGAGTCGATGGCTACACCTTC | CASSPGSRGVDGYTF
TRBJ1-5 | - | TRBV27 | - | TGTGCCAGCAGTCCCTTCGGGGGACGCCATCAGCCCCAGCATTTT | CASSPFGGRHQPQHF
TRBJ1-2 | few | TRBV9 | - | TGTGCCAGCAGCGTAGCTAGCTATGGCTACACCTTC | CASSVASYGYTF
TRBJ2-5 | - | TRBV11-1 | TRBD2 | TGTGCCAGCAGCTTAGCTAGCGGGAGGATAGATCACTTC | CASSLASGRIDHF
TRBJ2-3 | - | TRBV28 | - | TGTGCCAGCAGTTTGGGGGCTCTTAGCACAGATACGCAGTATTTT | CASSLGALSTDTQYF
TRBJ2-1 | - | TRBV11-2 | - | TGTGCCAGCAGCTTAGAGGTAGGAAGCTCCTACAATGAGCAGTTCTTC | CASSLEVGSSYNEQFF
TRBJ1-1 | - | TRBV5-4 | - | TGTGCCAGCAGCTTGGGTGGGGTAGAAGCTTTCTTT | CASSLGGVEAFF
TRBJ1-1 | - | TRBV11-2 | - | TGTGCCAGCAGCTCTTCGACACCTTTGGGGACTGAAGCTTTCTTT | CASSSSTPLGTEAFF
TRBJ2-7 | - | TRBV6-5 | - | TGTGCCAGCAGTTCCCCGGGGACTGGGGACGAGCAGTACTTC | CASSSPGTGDEQYF
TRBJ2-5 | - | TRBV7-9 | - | TGTGCCAGCAGCTTACTTAGACAGGCCCAAGAGACCCAGTACTTC | CASSLLRQAQETQYF
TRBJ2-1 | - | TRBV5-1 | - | TGCGCCAGCAGCTTGGAGAATCCATCCTACAATGAGCAGTTCTTC | CASSLENPSYNEQFF
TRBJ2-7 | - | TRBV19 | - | TGTGCCAGTAGTATAGTGGCAGGCCGCGAGCAGTACTTC | CASSIVAGREQYF
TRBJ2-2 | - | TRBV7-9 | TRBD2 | TGTGCCAGCAGCCACCCGGGGGGTCGGCCCCACACCGGGGAGCTGTTTTTT | CASSHPGGRPHTGELFF
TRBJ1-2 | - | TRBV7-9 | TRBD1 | TGTGCCAGCAGCTCGCCAGAAGGGGGCGACCTTCGAGGCTACACCTTC | CASSSPEGGDLRGYTF
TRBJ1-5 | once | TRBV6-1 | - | TGTGCCAGCAGTTGGACGTATAGCAATCAGCCCCAGCATTTT | CASSWTYSNQPQHF
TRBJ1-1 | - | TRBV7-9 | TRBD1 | TGTGCCAGCAGCATACCGACAGGGGGCCTGTCAGGGGGCACTGAAGCTTTCTTT | CASSIPTGGLSGGTEAFF
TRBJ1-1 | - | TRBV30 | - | TGTGCTCCCCCGGGGGGGGCACGGAACACTGAAGCTTTCTTT | CAPPGGARNTEAFF
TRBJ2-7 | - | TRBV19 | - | TGTGCCAGTTCGGGGCAGGGGTCCAACTACGAGCAGTACTTC | CASSGQGSNYEQYF
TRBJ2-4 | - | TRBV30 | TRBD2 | TGTGCCTGGAGTGGGCGGACTAGCGGGACCTCCAAAAACATTCAGTACTTC | CAWSGRTSGTSKNIQYF
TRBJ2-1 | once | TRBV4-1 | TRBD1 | TGCGCCAGCAGCCCACAGGGGGCGCTTGGCAATGAGCAGTTCTTC | CASSPQGALGNEQFF
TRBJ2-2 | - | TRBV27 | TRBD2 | TGTGCCAGCAGTGGTAGCGGGAGGGCGATTACCGGGGAGCTGTTTTTT | CASSGSGRAITGELFF
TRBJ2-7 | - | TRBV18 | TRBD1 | TGTGCCAGCTCACCTTTGGACAGGGCCGAGCAGTACTTC | CASSPLDRAEQYF
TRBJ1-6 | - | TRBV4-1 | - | TGCGCCAGCAGCCAAGATGAGTGGGGAATGAATTCACCCCTCCACTTT | CASSQDEWGMNSPLHF
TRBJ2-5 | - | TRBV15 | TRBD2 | TGTGCCACCCGCCACAGCCCCGGGGGGGAGACCCAGTACTTC | CATRHSPGGETQYF
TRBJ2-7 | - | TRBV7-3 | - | TGTGCCAGCGGAGTGGTGAGACACCTGAGCTCCTACGAGCAGTACTTC | CASGVVRHLSSYEQYF
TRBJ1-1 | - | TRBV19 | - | TGTGCCAGTAAGGGGGATGGGCTTCCGAACACTGAAGCTTTCTTT | CASKGDGLPNTEAFF
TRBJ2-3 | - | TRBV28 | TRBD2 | TGTGCCAGCAGTCCGACCCCGGCTAGCGGACCCACAGATACGCAGTATTTT | CASSPTPASGPTDTQYF
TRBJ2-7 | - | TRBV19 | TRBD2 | TGTGCCAGTAGTACCCGACTAGCCGCAGGTGGTGGAGAGCAGTACTTC | CASSTRLAAGGGEQYF
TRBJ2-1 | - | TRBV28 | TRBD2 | TGTGCCAGCAGTTTTGGACTAGCGAGAGAATACAATGAGCAGTTCTTC | CASSFGLAREYNEQFF
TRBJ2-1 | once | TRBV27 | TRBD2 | TGTGCCAGCACCATTGGGGGACTAGCGGAGTACAATGAGCAGTTCTTC | CASTIGGLAEYNEQFF
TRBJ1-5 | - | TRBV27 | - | TGTGCCAGCAGTTCACAGGGCTATCAGCCCCAGCATTTT | CASSSQGYQPQHF
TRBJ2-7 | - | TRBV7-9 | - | TGTGCCAGCAGTCACGACAGTGACGAGCAGTACTTC | CASSHDSDEQYF
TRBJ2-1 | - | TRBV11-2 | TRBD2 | TGTGCCAGCATCGGGGGGACCGAGCAGTTCTTC | CASIGGTEQFF
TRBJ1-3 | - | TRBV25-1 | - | TGTGCCAGCAGAGGACAAATGGGCTCTGGAAACACCATATATTTT | CASRGQMGSGNTIYF
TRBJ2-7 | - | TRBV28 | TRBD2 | TGTGCCAGCAGTACTATCCCGACTAGCGGGACCCACGAGCAGTACTTC | CASSTIPTSGTHEQYF
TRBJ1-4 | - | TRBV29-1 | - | TGCAGCGTTCCTGGTGGGGAAAAACTGTTTTTT | CSVPGGEKLFF
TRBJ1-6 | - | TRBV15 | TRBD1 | TGTGCCACCAGCGGTGGGACAGGGCTGTGGCCCCTCCACTTT | CATSGGTGLWPLHF
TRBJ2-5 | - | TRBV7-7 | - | TGTGCCAGCAGCTTACGAGTTAGCAGCCAAGAGGCCCAGTACTTC | CASSLRVSSQEAQYF